This entry concerns a single T cell receptor (beta chain). Naive CD4+ cells were CD45RA-selected; the remaining cells were memory. The data originate from a study of shared clonotypes between healthy human individuals. Study background: Three plates were used per donor for CD4 naive, three for CD4 memory, two for CD8 naive and one for CD8 memory.

The CDR3 consists of 13 residues. The V gene's germline CDR1 is KGHSH and CDR2 LQKENI. The V end was cut by 1 base, the J end by 8 bases, with 11 bases between. TCRdb's copy holds only in-frame clones and misses some; the assay was immunoSEQ multiplex PCR. The sample consists of under 1,900,000 clones, 98% of them appearing once. Sequenced material: naive CD4+ T cells sorted from blood. This sample's subset: CD45RA+ positively selected. The TCR comes from a man aged 25-45 years in good health. The chain is built from TRBV18 and TRBJ1-1, with no clear D. The CDR3 reads CASSPLGEREAFF. For the CDR3, the DNA is TGTGCCAGCTCACCACTTGGGGAGCGGGAAGCTTTCTTT.